This T cell receptor (beta chain) was sequenced during a study of blood T cell repertoires in COVID-19. Study information: There were acute and convalescent COVID-19 samples, and they came from the United States, Italy and Spain. The analysed material was cDNA or gDNA that came from T cells, B-cell-depleted T cells, or PBMCs.

With 6 bases removed from V and 7 bases from J, the gap between germline ends came to 13 bases. CDR1 is LNHDA, CDR2 SQIVND, per germline (reference sequence). This CDR3 spans 13 amino acids. Per the authors' pipeline: Estimated nucleated cell counts came from reference gene primer amplification. Clones were sequenced by immunoSEQ multiplex PCR, and TCRdb holds only the in-frame ones, with some missing. Clone size and V and J calls were adopted from that table, with D and trimming inferred from the DNA. This sample yields about 270,000 clones, of which roughly 85% are seen a single time; approximately 8.2% belongs to the top ten.

The sequence derives from a woman aged 50 to 65 with acute COVID-19. Material: PBMCs or T cells enriched from blood (not recorded which). The gene calls are TRBV19 and TRBJ2-1; tentatively, D is TRBD2 (6 bases). The CDR3 bases are TGTGCCAGTAGACCTACAGGAGGGAATGAGCAGTTCTTC. It translates to CASRPTGGNEQFF.